This T cell receptor beta chain was found in a study of low-dose radiotherapy and immunotherapy resistance in tumors. Looking at the study overall: Patients received cyclophosphamide 200 mg/m2 intravenously every two weeks, the day before radiation-immunotherapy. Patients were on oral aspirin 300 mg taken daily for four cycles from cycle 1 day 1.

TRAV- and TRBV-specific primers were used for first-strand cDNA, which covered alpha and beta chains. With a V-primer adapter and a constant-region primer, TCRs were amplified for about 20 PCR cycles. TCRdb analysed the reads with MiXCR anew, one entry per CDR3 protein. The sample yields approximately 80,000 distinct CDR3 sequences, around 17% seen once. Germline-derived CDR1 and CDR2 are MNHEY and SVGEGT. There are 14 residues in the CDR3. V lost 5 bases to trimming and J lost 4 bases; unmatched junction nucleotides: 4. In its sample, this clonotype was seen once. Indicated time point: after trial treatment. As for treatment: LDRT plus nivolumab, ipilimumab, low-dose cyclophosphamide and aspirin (RACIN trial). The donors, trial participants, received nivolumab, ipilimumab, aspirin, low-dose cyclophosphamide and low-dose radiotherapy.

V and J are TRBV6-2 or TRBV6-3 and TRBJ2-3, with 9 bases lining up with TRBD1. This receptor was taken from a male donor with prostate cancer. The sample was PBMCs, taken after low-dose radiotherapy plus immunotherapy. CDR3: CASSVQGASDTQYF. CDR3 sequence (DNA): TGTGCCAGCAGTGTACAGGGGGCCTCAGATACGCAGTATTTT.